Listed below are T cell receptor beta chains from one sample, sequenced in a study of cytomegalovirus exposure and HLA in healthy donors. The assay was immunoSEQ multiplex PCR, and TCRdb's table has in-frame clones only and misses some. The sample holds 190,000 or so clones; 75% to 85% are singletons and the top ten take 0.6% to 0.7%. The sample taken for sequencing was PBMCs. The receptors were sampled from a boy between 10 and 17 years old in good health and CMV-seronegative. CDR3s leave out the opening cysteine and the closing phenylalanine or tryptophan.

V gene,J gene,CDR3 protein
TRBV4-1,TRBJ1-5,ASSQDGQGGTPSQH
TRBV4-3,TRBJ2-1,ASSQIKREGLYNEQF
TRBV30,TRBJ2-1,AWDPLRAGGGYNEQF
TRBV6-6,TRBJ2-5,ASSGAGLAEKKTQY
TRBV28,TRBJ2-3,ASSSPGTDTQY
TRBV30,TRBJ1-1,AWSPGGEIEAF
TRBV6-4,TRBJ2-2,ASSDEDGGTGELF
TRBV10-3,TRBJ2-3,AIALLADSTDTQY
TRBV4-3,TRBJ2-5,ASSQDSRGEETQY
TRBV7-9,TRBJ1-1,ASSPQTGAKNTEAF
TRBV19,TRBJ1-1,ASSIQGGMNTEAF
TRBV4-1,TRBJ1-1,ASSQGTGWNTEAF
TRBV6-4,TRBJ1-1,ASRSDPGTEAF
TRBV19,TRBJ1-1,ASSIDRRGKTEAF
TRBV5-6,TRBJ1-4,ASSITGATNEKLF
TRBV7-3,TRBJ2-1,ASSPKSGSGYNEQF
TRBV11-3,TRBJ1-2,ASSPTAFYGYT
TRBV7-8,TRBJ2-7,ASSHIRDRSYEQY
TRBV4-1,TRBJ1-2,ASSVGQGAPWGGYT
TRBV11-3,TRBJ2-1,ASSSGGLAGGRNEQF
TRBV5-6,TRBJ1-1,ASSLPGHMNTEAF
TRBV19,TRBJ2-3,ASSIPSGGAPDTQY
TRBV10-3,TRBJ2-3,AISEGLGETDTQY
TRBV5-1,TRBJ2-5,ASSLLGLAGGTQETQY
TRBV9,TRBJ2-3,ASSVDGGRADTQY
TRBV5-4,TRBJ2-7,ASSLSAIYRDSGNEQY
TRBV19,TRBJ1-1,ASSPRQGLNTEAF
TRBV6-1,TRBJ1-2,ASSERYSRFNYGYT
TRBV7-3,TRBJ1-1,ASSLRSLQNTEAF
TRBV6-1,TRBJ1-4,ASTRDRGNEKLL
TRBV6-5,TRBJ1-1,ASSRGQGNTEAF
TRBV6-5,TRBJ2-1,ASSSAGTPYNEQF
TRBV6-1,TRBJ1-5,ASIPSRGRYQPQH
TRBV5-4,TRBJ2-5,ASSSRGQETQY
TRBV25-1,TRBJ1-5,ASSAGQGGSDQPQH
TRBV4-2,TRBJ2-4,ASSQDFPSLEYAKNIQY
TRBV11-3,TRBJ1-2,ASSPDILNYGYT
TRBV5-1,TRBJ1-1,ASRLAGPAEAF
TRBV18,TRBJ1-3,ASSPGLSLNTIY
TRBV5-1,TRBJ1-1,ASSPQGRGTEAF
TRBV7-8,TRBJ2-3,ASSVLDSIPSTDTQY
TRBV4-1,TRBJ1-6,ASSRDLETLH
TRBV9,TRBJ1-2,ASSTGQGNYGYT
TRBV6-1,TRBJ1-5,ASSVRGYDNQPQH
TRBV29-1,TRBJ2-3,SVRGLSTDTQY